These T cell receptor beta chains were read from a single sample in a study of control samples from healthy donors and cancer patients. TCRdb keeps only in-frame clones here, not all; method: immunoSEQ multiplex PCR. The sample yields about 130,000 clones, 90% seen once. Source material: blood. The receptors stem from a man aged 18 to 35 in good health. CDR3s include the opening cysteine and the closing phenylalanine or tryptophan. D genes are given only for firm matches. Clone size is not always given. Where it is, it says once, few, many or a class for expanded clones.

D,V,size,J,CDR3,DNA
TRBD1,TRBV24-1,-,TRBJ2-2,CATSDSDRGIAGELFF,TGTGCCACCAGTGACTCTGACAGGGGGATAGCCGGGGAGCTGTTTTTT
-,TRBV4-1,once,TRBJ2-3,CASSHIRGRQSTDTQYF,TGCGCCAGCAGCCATATTCGGGGGAGACAAAGCACAGATACGCAGTATTTT
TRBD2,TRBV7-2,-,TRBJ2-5,CASSPETSGQETQYF,TGTGCCAGCAGCCCAGAGACTAGCGGACAAGAGACCCAGTACTTC
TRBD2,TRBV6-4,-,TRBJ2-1,CASSDSPGTSGNEQFF,TGTGCCAGCAGTGACAGCCCCGGGACTAGCGGGAATGAGCAGTTCTTC
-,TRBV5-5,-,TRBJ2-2,CASSPDVSGELFF,TGTGCCAGCTCCCCGGACGTTTCCGGGGAGCTGTTTTTT
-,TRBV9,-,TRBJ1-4,CASSVGQLATNEKLFF,TGTGCCAGCAGCGTAGGACAGCTCGCAACTAATGAAAAACTGTTTTTT
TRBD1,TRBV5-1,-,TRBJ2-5,CASSFDRGETQYF,TGCGCCAGCAGCTTCGACAGGGGAGAGACCCAGTACTTC
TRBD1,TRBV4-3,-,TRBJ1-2,CASSQDEDRAGYTF,TGCGCCAGCAGCCAAGATGAAGACAGGGCTGGCTACACCTTC
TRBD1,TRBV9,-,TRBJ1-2,CASSATGDGYTF,TGTGCCAGCAGCGCAACAGGGGATGGCTACACCTTC
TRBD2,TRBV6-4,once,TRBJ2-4,CAHKGLAGDVNIQYF,TGTGCCCACAAAGGACTAGCGGGAGATGTAAACATTCAGTACTTC
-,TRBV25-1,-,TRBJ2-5,CASSEFPQTGRETQYF,TGTGCCAGCAGTGAGTTCCCCCAAACAGGGCGGGAGACCCAGTACTTC
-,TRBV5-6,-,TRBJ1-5,CASTTDGSNQPQHF,TGTGCCAGCACCACGGACGGTAGCAATCAGCCCCAGCATTTT
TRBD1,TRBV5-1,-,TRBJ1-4,CASSLGRGDRLEKLFF,TGCGCCAGCAGCTTGGGAAGAGGGGACAGATTAGAAAAACTGTTTTTT
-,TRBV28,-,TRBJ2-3,CASSLLGPGDTQYF,TGTGCCAGCAGTTTATTGGGACCAGGAGATACGCAGTATTTT
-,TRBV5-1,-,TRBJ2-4,CASSVGGTPAKNIQYF,TGCGCCAGCAGCGTGGGTGGGACCCCCGCCAAAAACATTCAGTACTTC
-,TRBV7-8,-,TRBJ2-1,CASSLGQSGVNYNEQFF,TGTGCCAGCAGCTTAGGGCAGTCGGGGGTTAACTACAATGAGCAGTTCTTC
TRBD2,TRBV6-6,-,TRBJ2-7,CASQGLAGETSEQYF,TGTGCCTCCCAGGGACTAGCGGGGGAGACCAGCGAGCAGTACTTC
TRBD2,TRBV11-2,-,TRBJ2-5,CASRAGSGTSWRQETQYF,TGTGCCAGCAGGGCGGGGTCCGGGACTAGCTGGCGACAAGAGACCCAGTACTTC
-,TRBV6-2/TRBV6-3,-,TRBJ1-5,CASSYVQGQSQPQHF,TGTGCCAGCAGTTACGTACAGGGCCAAAGCCAGCCCCAGCATTTT
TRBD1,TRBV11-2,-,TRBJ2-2,CASSLVGQGYSGELFF,TGTGCCAGCAGCTTAGTAGGACAGGGCTACTCCGGGGAGCTGTTTTTT
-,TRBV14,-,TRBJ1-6,CASSQEPGPYSPLHF,TGTGCCAGCAGCCAAGAACCAGGTCCCTATTCACCCCTCCACTTT
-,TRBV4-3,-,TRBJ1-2,CASSQASDASTYGYTF,TGCGCCAGCAGCCAAGCCTCGGACGCCTCGACGTATGGCTACACCTTC
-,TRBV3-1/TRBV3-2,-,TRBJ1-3,CASSHGVNSGNTIYF,TGTGCCAGCAGCCACGGGGTGAACTCTGGAAACACCATATATTTT